This entry lists 30 T cell receptor beta chains sequenced from one sample in a study of cytomegalovirus exposure and HLA in healthy donors. The PCR ran on 60 Vbeta and 13 Jbeta primers. Sequenced by immunoSEQ multiplex PCR; TCRdb stores in-frame clones only, minus some. Of tens of thousands of clones listed, less than 80% are singletons. Material: PBMCs. The receptor set was obtained from a middle-aged woman in good health and CMV-seronegative.

The V call is TRBV28, the J call TRBJ2-7; a possible D gene is TRBD1 (6 bases). V was cut by 5 bases and J by 5 bases, with 10 bases left in between. CDR3 length: 12 amino acids. In germline, CDR1 is MDHEN, CDR2 SYDVKM. Written as DNA, the CDR3 is TGTGCCAGCAGTAAATGGACAGACGAGCAGTACTTC. This translates into CASSKWTDEQYF.

This rearrangement joins TRBV5-4 to TRBJ2-1, with 7 bases lining up with TRBD2. The CDR3 length is 17 residues. Germline-derived CDR1 and CDR2 are SGHNT and YYREEE (reference sequence). V trimming: 0 bases; J trimming: 3 bases; junction bases outside the gene matches: 9. The DNA of the CDR3 is TGTGCCAGCAGCTTGGAACCCGGGACTACCAACTACAATGAGCAGTTCTTC. Its translation is CASSLEPGTTNYNEQFF.

The rearrangement joins TRBV4-1 to TRBJ1-5; TRBD1 might be the D (5 bases). In germline, CDR1 is MGHRA, CDR2 YSYEKL. The length of the CDR3 is 19 residues. V was trimmed by 2 bases and J by 0 bases, leaving 20 bases between them. CDR3 sequence (DNA): TGCGCCAGCAGCCAACCTACGGACACAGGTTCCTATAGCAATCAGCCCCAGCATTTT. It translates to CASSQPTDTGSYSNQPQHF.

The V and J genes are TRBV27 and TRBJ2-7, with 8 bases matching TRBD2. Germline V gene lookup returns CDR1 MNHEY and CDR2 SMNVEV (reference sequence). V gave up 5 bases and J gave up 5 bases; unmatched junction bases: 11. CDR3 length: 15 residues. CDR3 DNA: TGTGCCAGCAGTCCATGGACTAGCCAGAAGAACGAGCAGTACTTC. Its protein product is CASSPWTSQKNEQYF.

In its sample, this clone was seen a few times. The chain has TRBV7-9 and TRBJ1-6; maybe TRBD1 (5 bases). Germline CDR1 reads SEHNR; CDR2 reads FQNEAQ (reference sequence). The length of the CDR3 is 14 residues. The V and J ends lost 3 bases and 7 bases respectively, with 10 bases between them. The CDR3 sequence is CASSLAGWNSPLHF. Here the CDR3 DNA reads TGTGCCAGCAGCTTGGCAGGGTGGAATTCACCCCTCCACTTT.

V usage is TRBV25-1 and J usage is TRBJ2-2; possible D gene TRBD1, 7 bases. CDR1 is MGHDK and CDR2 is SYGVNS in the germline V gene. Between the trimmed V and J ends, which lost 1 base and 5 bases, there was a span of 11 bases. The CDR3 consists of 15 residues. The CDR3 sequence is CASSEWAGGTGELFF. The CDR3 DNA reads TGTGCCAGCAGTGAATGGGCAGGGGGGACCGGGGAGCTGTTTTTT.

V is TRBV28 and J is TRBJ2-4, with TRBD2 identical over 10 bases. Germline V gives CDR1 MDHEN, CDR2 SYDVKM. The CDR3 has 18 residues. V trimming: 1 base; J trimming: 5 bases; junction bases outside the gene matches: 11. CDR3 DNA: TGTGCCAGCAGTTTATACCCCCCTAGCGGGAGATGGGAAAACATTCAGTACTTC. It translates to CASSLYPPSGRWENIQYF.

This chain uses TRBV19 with TRBJ1-2, with a weak D call TRBD1 (6 bases). Trimming shortened V by 9 bases and J by 2 bases, and 13 bases separated the two germline ends. Germline V CDR1 and CDR2: LNHDA, SQIVND (reference sequence). This CDR3 comprises 13 residues. The CDR3 region is CASRDTRNYGYTF. CDR3 nucleotide sequence: TGTGCCAGCCGGGACACCCGGAACTATGGCTACACCTTC.

The chain links TRBV28 to TRBJ2-7, with 12 bases fitting TRBD2. This CDR3 comprises 17 residues. Germline CDR1 is MDHEN and CDR2 is SYDVKM. The J segment lost 2 bases and the V segment lost 4 bases, leaving 9 bases of the junction unmatched. For the CDR3, the DNA is TGTGCCAGCAGTTCTCCTTCCCGACTAGCGGGAGCCTACGAGCAGTACTTC. Translation: CASSSPSRLAGAYEQYF.

The rearrangement links TRBV6-1 to TRBJ1-5; no firm D call. This CDR3 comprises 17 residues. The germline V and J ends were trimmed by 2 bases and 3 bases, with 17 bases remaining between them. The germline V gene encodes CDR1 MNHNS and CDR2 SASEGT. CDR3 residues: CASSEYSGPNFNQPQHF. CDR3 nucleotide sequence: TGTGCCAGCAGTGAATACAGTGGGCCGAATTTCAATCAGCCCCAGCATTTT.

V usage is TRBV30 and J usage is TRBJ2-1; 8 nucleotides align to TRBD2. Germline V lookup: CDR1 GTSNPN, CDR2 SVGIG (reference sequence). This CDR3 comprises 14 residues. V shed 5 bases, J shed 4 bases, and the junction held 7 bases outside the gene matches. CDR3 sequence (DNA): TGTGCCTGGCAAAGGGGGACTAGTTACAATGAGCAGTTCTTC. It is translated as CAWQRGTSYNEQFF.

The chain combines TRBV5-5 with TRBJ1-5, with D tentatively TRBD1 (5 bases). This CDR3 has 15 residues. The V gene's germline CDR1 is SGHKS and CDR2 YYEKEE (reference sequence). V was pared by 2 bases and J by 3 bases, with 12 bases between. The CDR3 coding sequence is TGTGCCAGCAGCTTACAGGTACTTGACAATCAGCCCCAGCATTTT. This encodes CASSLQVLDNQPQHF.

This clone was seen just once. The gene calls are TRBV15 and TRBJ2-3; 8 nucleotides agree with TRBD2. After removal of 6 bases from V and 3 bases from J, the junction contained 5 bases not matched to a gene. Germline CDR1 is LNHNV and CDR2 is YYDKDF (reference sequence). The length of the CDR3 is 14 residues. The CDR3 DNA reads as TGTGCCACCAGGTTGCGCGGGGGGACAGATACGCAGTATTTT. Translated: CATRLRGGTDTQYF.

This clone was detected only a few times. An end of the junction does not agree with germline; a read error may underlie this. The chain is built from TRBV7-7 and TRBJ2-2, with 7 bases that match TRBD1. Germline assignment: CDR1 SSHAT and CDR2 FNYEAQ (reference sequence). This CDR3 has 14 amino acids. CDR3 nucleotide sequence: TGTGCTAGCAGAAGGACAGGGAACACCGGGGAGCTGTTTTTT. As protein: CASRRTGNTGELFF.

This clone was counted once. The chain employs TRBV27 and TRBJ1-2, with no clear D. The CDR3 covers 13 residues. The germline V gene encodes CDR1 MNHEY and CDR2 SMNVEV (reference sequence). Trimming removed 5 bases from V and 5 bases from J, with 12 bases in between. The CDR3 region is CASSPTGQYGYTF. The CDR3 region has the DNA TGTGCCAGCAGTCCGACGGGTCAGTATGGCTACACCTTC.

This clone is a singleton in its sample. The V call is TRBV4-1, the J call TRBJ2-5; no clear D. CDR1 is MGHRA and CDR2 is YSYEKL in the germline V gene. The CDR3 sequence is 14 residues long. V was clipped by 0 bases and J by 5 bases, with 10 bases between them. The CDR3 region has the DNA TGCGCCAGCAGCCAAGATGCTGAACGGGAGACCCAGTACTTC. Its protein product is CASSQDAERETQYF.

This clone was seen more than once but under ten times. V is TRBV5-1 and J is TRBJ2-7; D may be TRBD1 (5 bases). The CDR3 is 13 residues long. Germline lookup yields CDR1 SGHRS and CDR2 YFSETQ. V was cut by 9 bases and J by 3 bases, with 16 bases left in between. CDR3: CATCVDRIYEQYF. CDR3 bases: TGCGCCACCTGCGTTGACAGAATCTACGAGCAGTACTTC.

Concerning this clone itself: This specimen includes other DNA sequences encoding the same CDR3. The rearrangement links TRBV19 to TRBJ2-5, with 7 bases fitting TRBD2. Germline trimming cut 6 bases from V and 4 bases from J; bases unmatched to any gene: 11. This CDR3 region has 15 residues. Germline V lookup: CDR1 LNHDA, CDR2 SQIVND (reference sequence). Here the CDR3 DNA reads TGTGCCAGTAGCATCGGGGCAGGGAGGGGAGAGACCCAGTACTTC. This gives the protein CASSIGAGRGETQYF.

The CDR3 coding sequence is TGTGCCAGCAGCTCGGACTTGCGGCAGACCCAGTACTTC. Its protein product is CASSSDLRQTQYF. The V gene is TRBV7-2, the J gene TRBJ2-5, with D perhaps matching TRBD2 (5 bases). The CDR3 spans 13 residues. V was shortened by 4 bases and J by 6 bases, with 12 bases between the two germline ends. From germline, CDR1 is SGHTA and CDR2 FQGNSA. The whole variable domain, remainder taken from reference TRBV7-2 and TRBJ2-5, is GAGVSQSPSNKVTEKGKDVELRCDPISGHTALYWYRQSLGQGLEFLIYFQGNSAPDKSGLPSDRFSAERTGGSVSTLTIQRTQQEDSAVYLCASSSDLRQTQYFGPGTRLLVL.

The CDR3 here is CASSLRGGQGSYEQYF. The CDR3 DNA is TGTGCCAGCAGCCTACGGGGAGGACAGGGGTCCTACGAGCAGTACTTC. J is TRBJ2-7 and V is TRBV5-5, with 9 bases matching TRBD1. The CDR3 totals 16 residues. Trimming took 4 bases from V and 1 from J; bases not matched to a gene: 9. The germline V gene has CDR1 SGHKS and CDR2 YYEKEE (reference sequence).

The chain recombines TRBV5-1 with TRBJ2-6, with TRBD1 as a possible D gene (6 bases). The V gene's germline CDR1 is SGHRS and CDR2 YFSETQ. V lost 5 bases and J lost 0, with 9 bases in between. The CDR3 sequence is 15 residues long. CDR3 coding DNA: TGCGCCAGCAGGGAAGGGGGCTCTGGGGCCAACGTCCTGACTTTC. It yields the protein CASREGGSGANVLTF.

The genes are TRBV9 and TRBJ2-1; weak D call: TRBD1 (6 bases). Trimming stripped 0 bases from V and 4 bases from J, with 14 bases between. CDR1 is SGDLS, CDR2 YYNGEE, per germline. The CDR3 spans 16 residues. CDR3: CASSVVGASVYNEQFF. The CDR3 coding sequence is TGTGCCAGCAGCGTAGTGGGGGCCTCGGTGTACAATGAGCAGTTCTTC. The whole variable domain, filled in from reference TRBV9 and TRBJ2-1, reads DSGVTQTPKHLITATGQRVTLRCSPRSGDLSVYWYQQSLDQGLQFLIQYYNGEERAKGNILERFSAQQFPDLHSELNLSSLELGDSALYFCASSVVGASVYNEQFFGPGTRLTVL.

This clone was detected once. This sequence joins TRBV6-6 and TRBJ1-2; TRBD1 is a possible D gene (5 bases). The V end lost 2 bases, the J end lost 4 bases, and 14 bases lay between the germline ends. Germline lookup yields CDR1 MNHNY and CDR2 SVGAGI (reference sequence). This CDR3 region has 15 residues. CDR3 DNA sequence: TGTGCCAGCAGTTACGGGGCAGGAGAACTCTATGGCTACACCTTC. This gives the protein CASSYGAGELYGYTF.

The rearrangement uses TRBV6-5 and TRBJ2-3; D is possibly TRBD1 (6 bases). V lost 6 bases and J lost 4, with 17 bases in between. Germline V lookup: CDR1 MNHEY, CDR2 SVGAGI. CDR3 length: 15 residues. The CDR3, as DNA: TGTGCCAGCAGCAACAGGGCCATTGACCCAGATACGCAGTATTTT. This translates into CASSNRAIDPDTQYF.

With regard to this clone: A junction end diverges from the germline sequence, so it may reflect a read error. This chain links TRBV7-7 with TRBJ2-5; TRBD2 aligns across 7 bases. The CDR3 covers 13 residues. Germline V CDR1 and CDR2: SSHAT, FNYEAQ (reference sequence). The CDR3: CASSLVLAETQYF. The CDR3, as DNA: TGTGCTAGCAGCTTAGTACTAGCGGAGACCCAGTACTTC.

The chain uses TRBV18 and TRBJ1-2; 9 positions match TRBD1. This CDR3 region has 19 residues. Germline V gives CDR1 KGHSH, CDR2 LQKENI. The ends lost 1 base at V and 4 bases at J; junction bases unmatched: 16. CDR3: CASSPRSLGQGGPRYGYTF. CDR3 coding DNA: TGTGCCAGCTCACCACGCTCTCTGGGACAGGGAGGGCCGCGCTATGGCTACACCTTC.

This clone appeared once. The chain combines TRBV19 with TRBJ1-3; D gene unclear. Germline V gives CDR1 LNHDA, CDR2 SQIVND (reference sequence). V lost 5 bases and J lost 0, with 20 bases in between. The CDR3 is 18 amino acids. This chain's CDR3 is CASSVPPVPHTSGNTIYF. The CDR3 bases are TGTGCCAGTAGTGTTCCTCCAGTTCCGCATACCTCTGGAAACACCATATATTTT.

This clone was detected only once. The chain has TRBV12-5 and TRBJ1-5, with no clear D. This CDR3 has 15 residues. The V gene lost 1 base and the J gene lost 8 bases, with 15 bases spanning the gap. Germline lookup yields CDR1 LGHNT and CDR2 FRNRAP. The CDR3 sequence is CASGLGTGGGEPQHF. CDR3 nucleotides: TGTGCTAGTGGTTTGGGGACCGGAGGAGGAGAGCCCCAGCATTTT. The full variable domain, in which reference TRBV12-5 and TRBJ1-5 provide the parts outside the CDR3, is DARVTQTPRHKVTEMGQEVTMRCQPILGHNTVFWYRQTMMQGLELLAYFRNRAPLDDSGMPKDRFSAEMPDATLATLKIQPSEPRDSAVYFCASGLGTGGGEPQHFGDGTRLSIL.

This clone was observed a single time. The chain links TRBV28 to TRBJ1-5, with D perhaps TRBD1 (6 bases). CDR1 is MDHEN and CDR2 is SYDVKM in the germline V gene. The CDR3 extends over 14 amino acids. The V end was cut by 8 bases, the J end by 6 bases, with 17 bases between. CDR3 bases: TGTGCCAGCCTCGAGGGGGGGGGCAGTCAGCCCCAGCATTTT. Its translation is CASLEGGGSQPQHF.

A few counts support this clone. The chain has TRBV27 and TRBJ2-6; 9 bases are a match to TRBD1. This CDR3 contains 17 residues. Germline CDR1 and CDR2: MNHEY and SMNVEV (reference sequence). V lost 4 bases and J lost 4; bases outside the gene matches: 8. The CDR3 protein is CASSSDRGVGGANVLTF. The CDR3 DNA follows: TGTGCCAGCAGTTCAGACAGGGGGGTAGGGGGGGCCAACGTCCTGACTTTC.